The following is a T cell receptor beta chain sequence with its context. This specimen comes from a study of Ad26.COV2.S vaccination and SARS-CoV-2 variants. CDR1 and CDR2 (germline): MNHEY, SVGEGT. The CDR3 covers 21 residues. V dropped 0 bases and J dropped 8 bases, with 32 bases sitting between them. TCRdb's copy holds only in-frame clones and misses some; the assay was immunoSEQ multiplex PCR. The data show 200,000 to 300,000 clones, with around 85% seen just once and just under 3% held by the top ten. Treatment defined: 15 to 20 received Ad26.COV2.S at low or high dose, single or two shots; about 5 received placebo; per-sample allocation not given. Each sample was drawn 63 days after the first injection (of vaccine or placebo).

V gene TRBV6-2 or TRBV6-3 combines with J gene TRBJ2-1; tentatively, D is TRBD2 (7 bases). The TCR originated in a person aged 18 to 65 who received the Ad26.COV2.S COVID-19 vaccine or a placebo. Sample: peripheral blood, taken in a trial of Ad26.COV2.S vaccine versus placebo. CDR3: CASSYSSPGVSGRGGGDEQFF. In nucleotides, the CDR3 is TGTGCCAGCAGTTACTCGAGCCCGGGAGTCAGCGGCCGTGGGGGGGGCGATGAGCAGTTCTTC.